The 21 T cell receptor beta chains listed next were all sequenced from one sample in a study of cytomegalovirus exposure and HLA in healthy donors. Primers: 60 Vbeta forward and 13 Jbeta reverse. This table comes from immunoSEQ multiplex PCR, and its TCRdb copy is limited to in-frame clones, with some not included. Of 100,000 to 150,000 clones listed, 77% are singletons. Sequencing used PBMCs. The receptors derive from a male donor in good health and CMV-seropositive.

In this sample, this clone turned up a few times. J is TRBJ2-5 and V is TRBV5-1; tentatively, D is TRBD1 (6 bases). With 1 base removed from V and 2 bases from J, the gap between germline ends came to 15 bases. The CDR3 runs 16 residues. Germline assignment: CDR1 SGHRS and CDR2 YFSETQ. The DNA for the CDR3 is TGCGCCAGCAGCTTGCAACCCTCCGGACAGCAAGAGACCCAGTACTTC. Translated: CASSLQPSGQQETQYF.

The chain employs TRBV5-1 and TRBJ2-5; 7 positions match TRBD1. The CDR3 is 17 amino acids. V gave up 2 bases and J gave up 2 bases; unmatched junction bases: 12. Germline V gives CDR1 SGHRS, CDR2 YFSETQ. As DNA, the CDR3 is TGCGCCAGCAGCTTCACACAGGGGCGCCCCGGGCAAGAGACCCAGTACTTC. Its translation is CASSFTQGRPGQETQYF. Full variable domain (rest looked up from reference TRBV5-1 and TRBJ2-5): KAGVTQTPRYLIKTRGQQVTLSCSPISGHRSVSWYQQTPGQGLQFLFEYFSETQRNKGNFPGRFSGRQFSNSRSEMNVSTLELGDSALYLCASSFTQGRPGQETQYFGPGTRLLVL.

This clone appeared a few times. The V and J genes are TRBV5-1 and TRBJ2-4; perhaps TRBD2 as D (5 bases). The germline gives CDR1 SGHRS, CDR2 YFSETQ. Deletions cut 4 bases from V and 3 bases from J, with 17 bases between. This CDR3 has 16 amino acids. CDR3: CASSSRLNEGKNIQYF. CDR3 coding DNA: TGCGCCAGCAGCAGTAGGCTGAACGAGGGCAAAAACATTCAGTACTTC. Variable domain in full (rest from reference TRBV5-1 and TRBJ2-4): KAGVTQTPRYLIKTRGQQVTLSCSPISGHRSVSWYQQTPGQGLQFLFEYFSETQRNKGNFPGRFSGRQFSNSRSEMNVSTLELGDSALYLCASSSRLNEGKNIQYFGAGTRLSVL.

The chain uses TRBV13 and TRBJ2-7, with D perhaps TRBD2 (6 bases). The CDR3 has 14 amino acids. From germline, CDR1 is PRHDT and CDR2 FYEKMQ (reference sequence). V gave up 3 bases and J gave up 0 bases, with 9 bases separating them. This CDR3 reads CASSLGGRSYEQYF. DNA for the CDR3: TGTGCCAGCAGCTTGGGGGGACGCTCCTACGAGCAGTACTTC.

V gene TRBV28 combines with J gene TRBJ2-7; TRBD1 is a possible D gene (7 bases). The V end was cut by 4 bases, the J end by 5 bases, with 12 bases between. The CDR3 runs 13 residues. Germline CDR1 MDHEN, CDR2 SYDVKM. CDR3 loop: CASSSQGTHEQYF. The CDR3, as DNA: TGTGCCAGCAGTTCACAGGGGACTCACGAGCAGTACTTC. The full variable domain, its missing parts supplied by reference TRBV28 and TRBJ2-7, is DVKVTQSSRYLVKRTGEKVFLECVQDMDHENMFWYRQDPGLGLRLIYFSYDVKMKEKGDIPEGYSVSREKKERFSLILESASTNQTSMYLCASSSQGTHEQYFGPGTRLTVT.

The rearrangement links TRBV15 to TRBJ2-2; D is perhaps TRBD2 (5 bases). The CDR3 loop spans 16 amino acids. The germline CDR1 and CDR2 sequences are LNHNV and YYDKDF (reference sequence). V lost 1 base and J 0 bases, leaving 9 bases between the germline ends. The CDR3 spells CATSRVSAANTGELFF. The CDR3 DNA sequence: TGTGCCACCAGCAGAGTTAGCGCCGCGAACACCGGGGAGCTGTTTTTT.

The V call is TRBV19, the J call TRBJ1-2; 7 nucleotides line up with TRBD1. The CDR3 totals 15 residues. CDR1 and CDR2 (germline): LNHDA, SQIVND (reference sequence). V lost 4 bases and J lost 6; bases outside the gene matches: 11. The CDR3 region is CASSTSTGPGDGYTF. The DNA for the CDR3 is TGTGCCAGTAGTACTTCGACAGGGCCTGGGGATGGCTACACCTTC. The whole variable domain, remainder taken from reference TRBV19 and TRBJ1-2, is DGGITQSPKYLFRKEGQNVTLSCEQNLNHDAMYWYRQDPGQGLRLIYYSQIVNDFQKGDIAEGYSVSREKKESFPLTVTSAQKNPTAFYLCASSTSTGPGDGYTFGSGTRLTVV.

The rearrangement uses TRBV5-5 and TRBJ1-2; 8 nucleotides match TRBD1. Germline V gives CDR1 SGHKS, CDR2 YYEKEE (reference sequence). The CDR3 is 12 residues long. With V trimmed by 5 bases and J by 7 bases, 4 bases remained unmatched. CDR3 DNA: TGTGCCAGCAGGGACAGGGTGGGTGGCTACACCTTC. Translation gives CASRDRVGGYTF.

The genes are TRBV5-1 and TRBJ2-3; 7 nucleotides match TRBD2. From germline, CDR1 is SGHRS and CDR2 YFSETQ. Trimming removed 4 bases from V and 2 bases from J; junction bases left unmatched: 13. This CDR3 is built from 17 residues. The CDR3 region has the DNA TGCGCCAGCAGCGAAGGGGCGGGAGTGGGGATCACAGATACGCAGTATTTT. It yields the protein CASSEGAGVGITDTQYF.

The rearrangement uses TRBV6-1 and TRBJ2-3; possible D gene TRBD2, 6 bases. This CDR3 is 16 amino acids long. The ends were cut back, 3 bases at V and 2 bases at J, with 15 bases in the middle. Germline lookup yields CDR1 MNHNS and CDR2 SASEGT. The CDR3 region has the DNA TGTGCCAGCAGTGATATGCGGGGCGAATACACAGATACGCAGTATTTT. Translating it yields CASSDMRGEYTDTQYF.

This chain connects TRBV2 to TRBJ2-1; no firm D call. This CDR3 has 11 residues. Trimming took off 4 bases at V and 11 bases at J, with 9 bases between the two ends. The germline V gene encodes CDR1 SNHLY and CDR2 FYNNEI. DNA of the CDR3: TGTGCCAGCAGTGGACTCGAAAAGCAGTTCTTC. This encodes CASSGLEKQFF. Drawing the rest from reference TRBV2 and TRBJ2-1, the complete variable domain is EPEVTQTPSHQVTQMGQEVILRCVPISNHLYFYWYRQILGQKVEFLVSFYNNEISEKSEIFDDQFSVERPDGSNFTLKIRSTKLEDSAMYFCASSGLEKQFFGPGTRLTVL.

The rearrangement links TRBV5-1 to TRBJ2-5; TRBD2 matches at 8 bases. Germline-derived CDR1 and CDR2 are SGHRS and YFSETQ. This CDR3 has 15 residues. V shed 6 bases and J 5 bases; nucleotides not matched to a gene: 12. The CDR3 loop reads CASTEFRGGMETQYF. In DNA form, the CDR3 reads TGCGCCAGCACGGAATTCCGGGGGGGCATGGAGACCCAGTACTTC.

This chain links TRBV5-5 with TRBJ2-1, with TRBD2 identical over 13 bases. The V and J ends lost 4 bases and 9 bases, in that order; junction bases with no gene match: 7. CDR3 size: 15 residues. Per the germline V gene, CDR1 is SGHKS and CDR2 is YYEKEE (reference sequence). This CDR3 is CASSALAGGLGEQFF. The CDR3 bases are TGTGCCAGCAGCGCACTAGCGGGAGGGCTTGGTGAGCAGTTCTTC.

The V and J genes are TRBV11-2 and TRBJ2-7, with 7 nucleotides matching TRBD2. CDR1 and CDR2 (germline): SGHAT, FQNNGV. Trimming at V came to 1 base and at J to 5 bases, leaving 5 bases not matched to a gene. The CDR3 contains 14 residues. The CDR3 DNA reads TGTGCCAGCAGCTTAGGTGGGGGGGTCCACGAGCAGTACTTC. Translated, it gives CASSLGGGVHEQYF. Complete variable domain (other parts from reference TRBV11-2 and TRBJ2-7): EAGVAQSPRYKIIEKRQSVAFWCNPISGHATLYWYQQILGQGPKLLIQFQNNGVVDDSQLPKDRFSAERLKGVDSTLKIQPAKLEDSAVYLCASSLGGGVHEQYFGPGTRLTVT.

V and J are TRBV11-2 and TRBJ2-2; the match to TRBD1 covers 9 bases. With 4 bases clipped from V and 3 bases from J, the junction kept 6 bases outside the gene matches. Germline loops: CDR1 SGHAT, CDR2 FQNNGV. The CDR3 loop spans 16 amino acids. CDR3 region: CASSSGDRVHTGELFF. The CDR3 DNA reads as TGTGCCAGCAGCTCCGGGGACAGGGTGCACACCGGGGAGCTGTTTTTT.

The chain recombines TRBV27 with TRBJ2-3; 14 nucleotides match TRBD2. There are 16 residues in the CDR3. From germline, CDR1 is MNHEY and CDR2 SMNVEV (reference sequence). V lost 3 bases and J lost 4; bases outside the gene matches: 3. The CDR3 region has the DNA TGTGCCAGCAGTTTCGGACTAGCGGGAGGCGCAGATACGCAGTATTTT. Translated, it gives CASSFGLAGGADTQYF.

The rearrangement links TRBV19 to TRBJ1-4; D remains ambiguous. This CDR3 has 16 amino acids. Trimming took off 3 bases at V and 0 bases at J, with 11 bases between the two ends. The germline gives CDR1 LNHDA, CDR2 SQIVND (reference sequence). The CDR3 DNA reads as TGTGCCAGTAGTATCCCCTCGGAGGCAACTAATGAAAAACTGTTTTTT. Translating gives CASSIPSEATNEKLFF.

Remarks on this clone: Germline and junction disagree at one end, which may indicate a read error. The rearrangement uses TRBV7-9 and TRBJ1-2, with TRBD1 identical over 9 bases. This CDR3 comprises 15 residues. Germline assignment: CDR1 SEHNR and CDR2 FQNEAQ (reference sequence). Here the CDR3 reads CSSTPWDRDNYGYTF. The CDR3 nucleotides read TGTTCCAGCACCCCATGGGACAGGGATAACTATGGCTACACCTTC.

This sequence joins TRBV14 and TRBJ2-5; 7 bases align to TRBD2. V lost 1 base and J lost 5; bases outside the gene matches: 13. Germline values: CDR1 SGHDN, CDR2 FVKESK. The CDR3 is 17 amino acids. The CDR3 DNA sequence: TGTGCCAGCAGCCAAGGGGTGGCGAGCGGGGTTGGGGAGACCCAGTACTTC. This encodes CASSQGVASGVGETQYF. Full variable domain (outside the CDR3, taken from reference TRBV14 and TRBJ2-5): EAGVTQFPSHSVIEKGQTVTLRCDPISGHDNLYWYRRVMGKEIKFLLHFVKESKQDESGMPNNRFLAERTGGTYSTLKVQPAELEDSGVYFCASSQGVASGVGETQYFGPGTRLLVL.

The chain joins TRBV28 to TRBJ1-5; the match to TRBD1 covers 8 bases. The germline gives CDR1 MDHEN, CDR2 SYDVKM. CDR3 length: 13 amino acids. After removal of 6 bases from V and 9 bases from J, the junction contained 7 bases not matched to a gene. CDR3 residues: CASRTGVTGPQHF. The CDR3 bases are TGTGCCAGCAGGACAGGGGTGACCGGGCCCCAGCATTTT. The complete variable domain, with remaining parts taken from reference TRBV28 and TRBJ1-5, reads DVKVTQSSRYLVKRTGEKVFLECVQDMDHENMFWYRQDPGLGLRLIYFSYDVKMKEKGDIPEGYSVSREKKERFSLILESASTNQTSMYLCASRTGVTGPQHFGDGTRLSIL.

CDR3 sequence: CAWSPGQGTTDTQYF. CDR3 DNA: TGTGCCTGGAGTCCCGGGCAGGGTACCACAGATACGCAGTATTTT. The chain is built from TRBV30 and TRBJ2-3; D is perhaps TRBD1 (5 bases). V lost 2 bases, J lost 2 bases, and 14 bases lay in between. From germline, CDR1 is GTSNPN and CDR2 SVGIG (reference sequence). The CDR3 length is 15 residues.